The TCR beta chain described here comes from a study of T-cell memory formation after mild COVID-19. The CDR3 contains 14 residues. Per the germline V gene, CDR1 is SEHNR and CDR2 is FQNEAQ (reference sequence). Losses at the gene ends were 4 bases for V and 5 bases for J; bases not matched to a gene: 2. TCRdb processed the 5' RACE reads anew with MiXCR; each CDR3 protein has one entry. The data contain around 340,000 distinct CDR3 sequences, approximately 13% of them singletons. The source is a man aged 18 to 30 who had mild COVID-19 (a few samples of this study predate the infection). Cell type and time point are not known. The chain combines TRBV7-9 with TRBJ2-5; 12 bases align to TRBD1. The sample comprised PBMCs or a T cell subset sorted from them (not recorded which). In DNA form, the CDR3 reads TGTGCCAGCAGCTGGGACAGGGGGCTTGAGACCCAGTACTTC. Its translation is CASSWDRGLETQYF.